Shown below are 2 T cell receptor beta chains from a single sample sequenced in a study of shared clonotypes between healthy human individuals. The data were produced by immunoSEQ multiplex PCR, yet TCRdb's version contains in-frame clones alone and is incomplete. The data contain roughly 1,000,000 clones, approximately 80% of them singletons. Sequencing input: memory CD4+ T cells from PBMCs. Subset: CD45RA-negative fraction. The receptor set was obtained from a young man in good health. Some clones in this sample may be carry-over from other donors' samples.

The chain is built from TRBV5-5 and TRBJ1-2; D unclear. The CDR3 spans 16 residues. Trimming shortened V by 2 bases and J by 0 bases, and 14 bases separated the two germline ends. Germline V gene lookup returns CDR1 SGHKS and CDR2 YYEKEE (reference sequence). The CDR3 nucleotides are TGTGCCAGCAGCTTTTCTCCGGGATTAGCTAACTATGGCTACACCTTC. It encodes CASSFSPGLANYGYTF. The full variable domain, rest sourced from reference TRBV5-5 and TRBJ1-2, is DAGVTQSPTHLIKTRGQQVTLRCSPISGHKSVSWYQQVLGQGPQFIFQYYEKEERGRGNFPDRFSARQFPNYSSELNVNALLLGDSALYLCASSFSPGLANYGYTFGSGTRLTVV.

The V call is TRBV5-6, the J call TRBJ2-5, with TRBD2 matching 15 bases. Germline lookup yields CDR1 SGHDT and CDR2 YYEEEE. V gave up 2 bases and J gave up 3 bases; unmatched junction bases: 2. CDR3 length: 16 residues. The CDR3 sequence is CASSFGLAGGKETQYF. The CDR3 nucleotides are TGTGCCAGCAGCTTTGGACTAGCGGGAGGGAAAGAGACCCAGTACTTC.